Listed here are 20 T cell receptor beta chains from one sample, sequenced in a study of blood T cells in healthy people across ages. Sample-barcoded 5' priming and a J-beta primer mix drove a second PCR of 7 to 11 cycles. TCRdb passed the 5' RACE reads through MiXCR, listing each CDR3 protein once. The table lists roughly 1.9 million distinct CDR3 sequences, 30% to 40% of them singletons, with under 30% in the top ten. The sample comprised blood. These receptors all stem from a human donor in good health.

The V and J genes are TRBV7-2 and TRBJ2-5; 10 nucleotides align to TRBD1. The CDR3 length is 15 residues. Germline V lookup: CDR1 SGHTA, CDR2 FQGNSA. Losses at the gene ends were 5 bases for V and 4 bases for J; bases not matched to a gene: 7. Written as DNA, the CDR3 is TGTGCCAGCAGCGGCGGGACAGGGGTAGGAGAGACCCAGTACTTC. This sequence encodes CASSGGTGVGETQYF.

This chain joins TRBV7-9 and TRBJ2-3; perhaps D is TRBD1 or TRBD2 (5 bases each). V was clipped by 4 bases and J by 4 bases, with 12 bases between them. Germline CDR1 and CDR2: SEHNR and FQNEAQ (reference sequence). CDR3 length: 14 amino acids. CDR3 in DNA: TGTGCCAGCAGCTCAAACTTGGGGGCAGATACGCAGTATTTT. This sequence encodes CASSSNLGADTQYF.

The gene calls are TRBV15 and TRBJ1-4; weak D call: TRBD1 (5 bases). CDR3 length: 14 amino acids. The ends were cut back, 3 bases at V and 8 bases at J, with 13 bases in the middle. Germline values: CDR1 LNHNV, CDR2 YYDKDF (reference sequence). The CDR3 DNA reads TGTGCCACCAGCAGCAGGGCCCAATCCGAAAAACTGTTTTTT. Translating gives CATSSRAQSEKLFF.

The V call is TRBV13, the J call TRBJ2-7, with D hard to call. Germline CDR1 PRHDT, CDR2 FYEKMQ (reference sequence). The CDR3 is 16 amino acids. V was cut by 4 bases and J by 0 bases, with 16 bases left in between. CDR3 amino acids: CASSYGPRATSYEQYF. The DNA of the CDR3 is TGTGCCAGCAGCTATGGGCCCCGGGCGACCTCCTACGAGCAGTACTTC.

This clonotype has a handful of counts. V gene TRBV12-3 or TRBV12-4 combines with J gene TRBJ1-2, with TRBD1 identical over 7 bases. With V trimmed by 2 bases and J by 4 bases, 7 bases remained unmatched. This CDR3 is 15 amino acids long. The CDR3 is CASSLNRGLGYGYTF. CDR3 sequence (DNA): TGTGCCAGCAGTTTAAATAGGGGGCTCGGCTATGGCTACACCTTC.

This clonotype was counted many times. J is TRBJ2-7 and V is TRBV4-3; 7 nucleotides line up with TRBD1. The length of the CDR3 is 14 residues. J gave up 4 bases and V 3 bases, and 6 bases lay outside the gene matches. CDR1 is LGHNA, CDR2 YSLEER, per germline. CDR3 protein: CASSHSTGQYEQYF. Here the CDR3 DNA reads TGCGCCAGCAGCCACTCGACGGGACAGTACGAGCAGTACTTC.

This clonotype was recorded a few times. The chain employs TRBV7-2 and TRBJ1-2; 7 nucleotides match TRBD1. Germline-derived CDR1 and CDR2 are SGHTA and FQGNSA. The CDR3 is 13 residues long. Losses at the gene ends were 2 bases for V and 10 bases for J; bases not matched to a gene: 7. The CDR3 spells CASSLPEGADYTF. The DNA of the CDR3 is TGTGCCAGCAGCTTACCCGAGGGGGCGGACTACACCTTC. Combining the CDR3 with reference TRBV7-2 and TRBJ1-2 gives the whole variable domain GAGVSQSPSNKVTEKGKDVELRCDPISGHTALYWYRQSLGQGLEFLIYFQGNSAPDKSGLPSDRFSAERTGGSVSTLTIQRTQQEDSAVYLCASSLPEGADYTFGSGTRLTVV.

This clonotype appeared many times. V is TRBV6-5 and J is TRBJ2-3; D is uncertain. The CDR3 loop spans 13 amino acids. Looked up from germline, CDR1 is MNHEY and CDR2 is SVGAGI. V was cut by 5 bases and J by 2 bases, with 8 bases left in between. This CDR3 reads CASSPSNTDTQYF. CDR3 sequence (DNA): TGTGCCAGCAGTCCTTCAAACACAGATACGCAGTATTTT.

This clonotype was counted a few times. The rearrangement links TRBV18 to TRBJ2-1; no reliable D call. Germline CDR1 and CDR2: KGHSH and LQKENI. The CDR3 is 12 amino acids. The germline V and J ends were trimmed by 1 base and 8 bases, with 6 bases remaining between them. DNA for the CDR3: TGTGCCAGCTCACCACAAGAGGATGAGCAGTTCTTC. This encodes CASSPQEDEQFF.

The chain employs TRBV20-1 and TRBJ2-1; 11 bases are a match to TRBD2. The CDR3 contains 15 residues. The V and J ends lost 2 bases and 4 bases, in that order; junction bases with no gene match: 4. Germline V gene lookup returns CDR1 DFQATT and CDR2 SNEGSKA (reference sequence). CDR3 sequence reads: CSARKIAGGYNEQFF. CDR3 DNA sequence: TGCAGTGCTAGAAAAATAGCGGGGGGGTACAATGAGCAGTTCTTC.

V usage is TRBV27 and J usage is TRBJ2-1, with TRBD2 matching 10 bases. The CDR3 contains 15 residues. The germline CDR1 and CDR2 sequences are MNHEY and SMNVEV (reference sequence). J lost 8 bases, V lost 3 bases, and 7 bases had no gene match. For the CDR3, the DNA is TGTGCCAGCAGTTTCGGCGTAGCGGGGGGACATGAGCAGTTCTTC. It encodes CASSFGVAGGHEQFF.

This chain uses TRBV7-2 with TRBJ2-3; D is unclear. Trimming took off 4 bases at V and 1 base at J, with 15 bases between the two ends. Per germline, CDR1 SGHTA and CDR2 FQGNSA. This CDR3 comprises 16 residues. Here the CDR3 reads CASSSSTTLRTDTQYF. The DNA for the CDR3 is TGTGCCAGCAGCTCATCTACAACCCTCCGCACAGATACGCAGTATTTT.

The chain links TRBV20-1 to TRBJ2-5, with 9 bases aligning to TRBD2. This CDR3 spans 13 amino acids. V lost 0 bases, J lost 4 bases, and 0 bases stayed unmatched. The germline gives CDR1 DFQATT, CDR2 SNEGSKA (reference sequence). The CDR3, as DNA: TGCAGTGCTAGAGATAGCGGGGGAGAGACCCAGTACTTC. Amino acid sequence: CSARDSGGETQYF.

The chain couples TRBV7-9 to TRBJ2-5; weak D call: TRBD2 (5 bases). V lost 3 bases, J lost 5 bases, and 19 bases lay in between. Germline CDR1 reads SEHNR; CDR2 reads FQNEAQ (reference sequence). The length of the CDR3 is 16 residues. CDR3 nucleotides: TGTGCCAGCAGCTTTACCGGGGTGCCGATGGGGGAGACCCAGTACTTC. Its translation is CASSFTGVPMGETQYF.

This clonotype was seen a few times. The genes are TRBV4-2 and TRBJ2-5, with 8 bases identical to TRBD1. Trimming took 2 bases from V and 5 from J; bases not matched to a gene: 4. From germline, CDR1 is LGHNA and CDR2 YNFKEQ. This CDR3 contains 14 residues. CDR3 nucleotides: TGTGCCAGCAGCCAACCGACAGGGGAGGAGACCCAGTACTTC. Translating gives CASSQPTGEETQYF.

This clonotype was counted a few times. The chain links TRBV5-5 to TRBJ1-4; D unclear. With 4 bases removed from V and 1 base from J, the gap between germline ends came to 14 bases. Germline V gene lookup returns CDR1 SGHKS and CDR2 YYEKEE (reference sequence). This CDR3 is 16 amino acids long. The CDR3 protein is CASSRGTTITNEKLFF. DNA for the CDR3: TGTGCCAGCAGCCGAGGTACCACTATAACTAATGAAAAACTGTTTTTT. The entire variable domain, with the rest obtained from reference TRBV5-5 and TRBJ1-4, is as follows: DAGVTQSPTHLIKTRGQQVTLRCSPISGHKSVSWYQQVLGQGPQFIFQYYEKEERGRGNFPDRFSARQFPNYSSELNVNALLLGDSALYLCASSRGTTITNEKLFFGSGTQLSVL.

This clonotype was seen a few times. The V and J genes are TRBV6-2 or TRBV6-3 and TRBJ2-4; D may be TRBD1 (6 bases). Germline V gene sequence: CDR1 MNHEY, CDR2 SVGEGT. Trimming cost V 5 bases and J 4 bases, with 15 bases left between them. The CDR3 runs to 15 residues. CDR3 sequence: CASSKPPGQKNIQYF. CDR3 DNA: TGTGCCAGCAGTAAGCCACCGGGACAAAAAAACATTCAGTACTTC.

J is TRBJ2-3 and V is TRBV3-1; TRBD2 matches at 9 bases. Unmatched junction bases numbered 8, after V lost 5 bases and J lost 5 bases. Per the germline V gene, CDR1 is LGHDT and CDR2 is YNNKEL (reference sequence). This CDR3 comprises 15 residues. The CDR3 loop is CASSVWTAGGDTQYF. The DNA of the CDR3 is TGTGCCAGCAGCGTATGGACAGCGGGGGGAGATACGCAGTATTTT.

The rearrangement joins TRBV5-6 to TRBJ2-1; perhaps TRBD1 as D (6 bases). CDR1 SGHDT and CDR2 YYEEEE come from the germline V gene. V was pared by 0 bases and J by 12 bases, with 16 bases between. The CDR3 extends over 14 amino acids. The CDR3 DNA follows: TGTGCCAGCAGCTTGGGGACAGCTACGTCGGGGCAGTTCTTC. Protein product: CASSLGTATSGQFF.

The V gene is TRBV7-2, the J gene TRBJ2-5; the D is unclear. The DNA matches TRBJ2-1 better at its end, which makes the J call doubtful. CDR1 SGHTA and CDR2 FQGNSA come from the germline V gene. The CDR3 consists of 14 residues. DNA of the CDR3: TGTGCCAGCAGCTTAGATCACGGGCAAGAGACCCAGTTCTTC. Amino acids: CASSLDHGQETQFF.